A selection of T cell receptor beta chains follows, all from one sample in a study of blood T cell repertoires in COVID-19. Sequenced by immunoSEQ multiplex PCR; TCRdb stores in-frame clones only, minus some. In the table there are roughly 63,000 clones, over 80% of which are singletons. Sequenced material: peripheral blood. The receptors stem from a human donor in a cohort sampled during active COVID-19. The CDR3 runs from the conserved cysteine through the conserved F or W. A D gene is named only where the DNA matches it firmly. Not every row has a clone size; where given, it reads once, few, many or a size class.

J gene: TRBJ2-7
clone size: -
D gene: -
V gene: TRBV19
CDR3 DNA: TGTGCCAGTAGCGCGGTAGGGGGGGCGGCCTACGAGCAGTACTTC
CDR3 protein: CASSAVGGAAYEQYF

J gene: TRBJ1-1
clone size: -
D gene: -
V gene: TRBV5-1
CDR3 DNA: TGCGCCAGCAGCCCTCTTACAGGGACCTCGAACACTGAAGCTTTCTTT
CDR3 protein: CASSPLTGTSNTEAFF

J gene: TRBJ2-1
clone size: -
D gene: TRBD1
V gene: TRBV2
CDR3 DNA: TGTGCCAGCAGCAGGGGGCAGGGGGAGCAGTTCTTC
CDR3 protein: CASSRGQGEQFF

J gene: TRBJ2-7
clone size: -
D gene: -
V gene: TRBV24-1
CDR3 DNA: TGTGCCACCAGTGATCGGGGGGGGACAGTTCACGAGCAGTACTTC
CDR3 protein: CATSDRGGTVHEQYF

J gene: TRBJ1-4
clone size: -
D gene: -
V gene: TRBV27
CDR3 DNA: TGTGCCAGCAGTTTACGGCAGGGCGGTGAAAAACTGTTTTTT
CDR3 protein: CASSLRQGGEKLFF

J gene: TRBJ2-1
clone size: -
D gene: TRBD2
V gene: TRBV7-8
CDR3 DNA: TGTGCCACCGACGGGGGGGACAATGAGCAGTTCTTC
CDR3 protein: CATDGGDNEQFF

J gene: TRBJ2-5
clone size: -
D gene: TRBD1
V gene: TRBV7-9
CDR3 DNA: TGTGCCAGCAGCCGGACAGGGACCCAAGAGACCCAGTACTTC
CDR3 protein: CASSRTGTQETQYF

J gene: TRBJ1-6
clone size: -
D gene: TRBD1
V gene: TRBV6-6
CDR3 DNA: TGTGCCAGCAGCCTACCAGCAGGGGGCGCTTCACCCCTCCACTTT
CDR3 protein: CASSLPAGGASPLHF

J gene: TRBJ2-1
clone size: -
D gene: -
V gene: TRBV11-2
CDR3 DNA: TGTGCCAGCAGCCCAATAATTCGGAATGAGCAGTTCTTC
CDR3 protein: CASSPIIRNEQFF

J gene: TRBJ1-6
clone size: -
D gene: -
V gene: TRBV28
CDR3 DNA: TGTGCCAGCAGCGGTCCGGGCAGGGCGTATAATTCACCCCTCCACTTT
CDR3 protein: CASSGPGRAYNSPLHF

J gene: TRBJ1-1
clone size: -
D gene: -
V gene: TRBV7-2
CDR3 DNA: TGTGCCAGCAGCCCCATGGCAGGGATCATGAACACTGAAGCTTTCTTT
CDR3 protein: CASSPMAGIMNTEAFF

J gene: TRBJ2-2
clone size: -
D gene: -
V gene: TRBV5-4
CDR3 DNA: TGTGCCAGCACCTCGGACAGCGACACCGGGGAGCTGTTTTTT
CDR3 protein: CASTSDSDTGELFF

J gene: TRBJ2-6
clone size: -
D gene: -
V gene: TRBV5-4
CDR3 DNA: TGTGCCAGCAGCGCAGGACACTCAAACTCTGGGGCCAACGTCCTGACTTTC
CDR3 protein: CASSAGHSNSGANVLTF

J gene: TRBJ1-1
clone size: -
D gene: TRBD1
V gene: TRBV13
CDR3 DNA: TGTGCCAGCAGCGAGGGACAGGGGGCGCGCTTT
CDR3 protein: CASSEGQGARF

J gene: TRBJ1-5
clone size: -
D gene: TRBD1
V gene: TRBV7-8
CDR3 DNA: TGTGCCAGCAGCTTCCGACAGGGGGATCAGCCCCAGCATTTT
CDR3 protein: CASSFRQGDQPQHF

J gene: TRBJ2-7
clone size: -
D gene: TRBD1
V gene: TRBV5-1
CDR3 DNA: TGCGCCAGCTCCCCGACAGGGGACTTCCGCGAGCAGTACTTC
CDR3 protein: CASSPTGDFREQYF

J gene: TRBJ1-5
clone size: -
D gene: -
V gene: TRBV19
CDR3 DNA: TGTGCCAGTAGCCCTACGGGGGGCCTTCAGCCCCAGCATTTT
CDR3 protein: CASSPTGGLQPQHF

J gene: TRBJ2-3
clone size: -
D gene: TRBD2
V gene: TRBV7-9
CDR3 DNA: TGTGCCAGCAGCTCTAGCGGGGGACAGAGCACAGATACGCAGTATTTT
CDR3 protein: CASSSSGGQSTDTQYF

J gene: TRBJ2-2
clone size: -
D gene: -
V gene: TRBV28
CDR3 DNA: TGTGCCAGCAGTTTCCGCCAGTCTTTGACCGGGGAGCTGTTTTTT
CDR3 protein: CASSFRQSLTGELFF

J gene: TRBJ2-3
clone size: -
D gene: -
V gene: TRBV15
CDR3 DNA: TGTGCCACCAGCAGAGATGCAGGAACAGATACGCAGTATTTT
CDR3 protein: CATSRDAGTDTQYF

J gene: TRBJ2-3
clone size: -
D gene: TRBD1
V gene: TRBV11-2
CDR3 DNA: TGTGCCAGCAGCTTAGCCTTCTGGGACAGGGGGCCAGATACGCAGTATTTT
CDR3 protein: CASSLAFWDRGPDTQYF

J gene: TRBJ2-2
clone size: once
D gene: -
V gene: TRBV11-2
CDR3 DNA: TGTGCCAGCACCCCTGCCGGACGGGGATACACCGGGGAGCTGTTTTTT
CDR3 protein: CASTPAGRGYTGELFF

J gene: TRBJ1-2
clone size: -
D gene: -
V gene: TRBV7-2
CDR3 DNA: TGTGCCAGCAGCTTAGTTCGGGTAGGCGACTATGGCTACACCTTC
CDR3 protein: CASSLVRVGDYGYTF

J gene: TRBJ1-2
clone size: -
D gene: -
V gene: TRBV28
CDR3 DNA: TGTGTCGAGGGTGCGCACCCTAACTATGGCTACACCTTC
CDR3 protein: CVEGAHPNYGYTF

J gene: TRBJ2-7
clone size: -
D gene: -
V gene: TRBV18
CDR3 DNA: TGTGCCAGCTCACGGCAAGGGGGGGATGAGCAGTACTTC
CDR3 protein: CASSRQGGDEQYF

J gene: TRBJ2-2
clone size: -
D gene: -
V gene: TRBV7-2
CDR3 DNA: TGTGCCAGCAGCTTTTCACCGGGTCCGAACACCGGGGAGCTGTTTTTT
CDR3 protein: CASSFSPGPNTGELFF

J gene: TRBJ1-1
clone size: -
D gene: -
V gene: TRBV7-2
CDR3 DNA: TGTGCCAGCAGCCGGGGGGGGAACACTGAAGCTTTCTTT
CDR3 protein: CASSRGGNTEAFF

J gene: TRBJ2-7
clone size: -
D gene: -
V gene: TRBV13
CDR3 DNA: TGTGCCAGCAGCTTAGAGGGGGAGTCCTACGAGCAGTACTTC
CDR3 protein: CASSLEGESYEQYF

J gene: TRBJ1-1
clone size: -
D gene: -
V gene: TRBV10-1
CDR3 DNA: TGCGCCAGCAGTGCAAGGGGCGGCACTGAAGCTTTCTTT
CDR3 protein: CASSARGGTEAFF

J gene: TRBJ2-7
clone size: -
D gene: TRBD1
V gene: TRBV5-1
CDR3 DNA: TGCGCCAGCAGTCGGGACAGCACCTACGAGCAGTACTTC
CDR3 protein: CASSRDSTYEQYF

J gene: TRBJ2-5
clone size: -
D gene: TRBD1
V gene: TRBV6-5
CDR3 DNA: TGTGCCAGCAGTTACGGGACAGGGGGTGTCGTGACCCAGTACTTC
CDR3 protein: CASSYGTGGVVTQYF

J gene: TRBJ1-1
clone size: few
D gene: -
V gene: TRBV5-1
CDR3 DNA: TGCGCCAGCAGCCCGGGTTACATGAACACTGAAGCTTTCTTT
CDR3 protein: CASSPGYMNTEAFF

J gene: TRBJ2-1
clone size: -
D gene: -
V gene: TRBV28
CDR3 DNA: TGTGCCAGCAGCTACGGTGTCGGGGGTTACAATGAGCAGTTCTTC
CDR3 protein: CASSYGVGGYNEQFF

J gene: TRBJ2-3
clone size: -
D gene: -
V gene: TRBV7-9
CDR3 DNA: TGTGCCAGCAGCCCGGGCGGCGGGCTTAGCACAGATACGCAGTATTTT
CDR3 protein: CASSPGGGLSTDTQYF

J gene: TRBJ2-1
clone size: once
D gene: -
V gene: TRBV19
CDR3 DNA: TGTGCCAGTAGCCGACGATGGACTCTAAGTGACAATGAGCAGTTCTTC
CDR3 protein: CASSRRWTLSDNEQFF

J gene: TRBJ2-7
clone size: many
D gene: TRBD1
V gene: TRBV28
CDR3 DNA: TGTGCCAGCAGTCTCGGTAGGCAGGGGGCGATATCCTACGAGCAGTACTTC
CDR3 protein: CASSLGRQGAISYEQYF

J gene: TRBJ1-1
clone size: -
D gene: -
V gene: TRBV3-1/TRBV3-2
CDR3 DNA: TGTGCCAGCAGCCAAGATCCTGGCCAGAACACTGAAGCTTTCTTT
CDR3 protein: CASSQDPGQNTEAFF

J gene: TRBJ2-4
clone size: -
D gene: TRBD1
V gene: TRBV5-1
CDR3 DNA: TGCGCCAGCAGCTCGGGACAGGGGATAGCCAAAAACATTCAGTACTTC
CDR3 protein: CASSSGQGIAKNIQYF

J gene: TRBJ2-7
clone size: few
D gene: -
V gene: TRBV10-1
CDR3 DNA: TGCCCACCCCAAAGCCACGAGCAGTACTTC
CDR3 protein: CPPQSHEQYF

J gene: TRBJ1-2
clone size: -
D gene: -
V gene: TRBV19
CDR3 DNA: TGTGCCAGTTCCCGCTTAGGGGCGAACTATGGCTACACCTTC
CDR3 protein: CASSRLGANYGYTF

J gene: TRBJ1-4
clone size: -
D gene: -
V gene: TRBV5-1
CDR3 DNA: TGCGCCAGCAGCTCGGGGGAGGTCCTGACTAATGAAAAACTGTTTTTT
CDR3 protein: CASSSGEVLTNEKLFF

J gene: TRBJ2-7
clone size: -
D gene: -
V gene: TRBV5-8
CDR3 DNA: TGTGCCAGCAGCTTGACAGGGTCCTACGAGCAGTACTTC
CDR3 protein: CASSLTGSYEQYF

J gene: TRBJ1-1
clone size: -
D gene: -
V gene: TRBV28
CDR3 DNA: TGTGCCAGCAGACCAGACAGGAACACTGAAGCTTTCTTT
CDR3 protein: CASRPDRNTEAFF

J gene: TRBJ2-7
clone size: -
D gene: -
V gene: TRBV3-1/TRBV3-2
CDR3 DNA: TGTGCCAGCAGCCAAGCGGCAGGAACGTACGTGCAGTACTTC
CDR3 protein: CASSQAAGTYVQYF

J gene: TRBJ1-2
clone size: once
D gene: TRBD1
V gene: TRBV5-1
CDR3 DNA: TGCGCCAGCAGCTTGGGACAGGGGGACGGCTACACCTTC
CDR3 protein: CASSLGQGDGYTF

J gene: TRBJ2-1
clone size: -
D gene: TRBD2
V gene: TRBV9
CDR3 DNA: TGTGCCAGCAGCCCCCGGGAGGGCCTTTTCAATGAGCAGTTCTTC
CDR3 protein: CASSPREGLFNEQFF